Shown below are 4 T cell receptor beta chains from a single sample sequenced in a study of monozygotic twins with inflammatory bowel disease. One entry per CDR3 protein, without DNA, is what TCRdb gives after re-calling the 5' RACE reads. The sample data list around 380,000 distinct CDR3 sequences. The sequenced material came from blood. These TCRs come from a human donor with ulcerative colitis or Crohn's disease, or a healthy co-twin of an affected twin (not recorded which).

The CDR3 loop reads CASSFRLAGDNEQFF. The rearrangement joins TRBV5-1 to TRBJ2-1; as DNA is missing, the TRBD2 call by TCRdb cannot be tested. In germline, CDR1 is SGHRS, CDR2 YFSETQ. The CDR3 spans 15 residues.

V usage is TRBV9 and J usage is TRBJ2-1; TCRdb designates TRBD2, a call that cannot be tested without DNA. CDR3 size: 16 residues. Germline CDR1 and CDR2: SGDLS and YYNGEE. The CDR3: CASSGGGLAGYNEQFF.

V and J are TRBV12-3 or TRBV12-4 and TRBJ1-6; the D call of TRBD1 rests on TCRdb alone, since no DNA is present to check it. The CDR3 runs 15 residues. CDR3 loop: CASTPFNSDNSPLHF.

The V call is TRBV2, the J call TRBJ2-7; TCRdb designates TRBD2, a call that cannot be tested without DNA. Germline values: CDR1 SNHLY, CDR2 FYNNEI. The CDR3 is made up of 13 amino acids. The CDR3 reads CASAGLAGHEQYF.